This TCR beta chain was obtained from a study of control samples from healthy donors and cancer patients. This table comes from immunoSEQ multiplex PCR, and its TCRdb copy is limited to in-frame clones, with some not included. The sample yields around 41,000 clones, about 94% seen once. Germline V gene sequence: CDR1 SGDLS, CDR2 YYNGEE. Trimming left V 6 bases short and J 0 bases short, with 14 bases between. The CDR3 sequence is 15 residues long. V gene TRBV9 combines with J gene TRBJ2-3; D gene uncertain. The source of this sequence is a man aged 55 to 70 in good health. Material for sequencing was blood. This CDR3 reads CASTYGRTSTDTQYF. CDR3 sequence (DNA): TGTGCCAGCACTTACGGCCGAACTAGCACAGATACGCAGTATTTT.